This entry describes one TCR beta chain. These data are taken from a study of OX40 agonist ivuxolimab in advanced cancers. Study at large: Age averaged 60 years (range roughly 23 to 80), and around 87% were male.

CDR3 length: 16 residues. From germline, CDR1 is SGDLS and CDR2 YYNGEE. The ends lost 4 bases at V and 9 bases at J; junction bases unmatched: 9. TCRdb keeps only in-frame clones here, not all; method: immunoSEQ multiplex PCR. Of about 110,000 clones in the sample, 75% to 95% were seen once. The chain carries TRBV9 and TRBJ2-4; 14 nucleotides match TRBD2. This receptor was identified in an adult with an advanced solid tumor such as melanoma, head and neck, liver or kidney cancer. The source material was CD4+ or CD8+ T cells sorted from blood, sampled in a trial of the OX40 agonist ivuxolimab. In DNA form, the CDR3 reads TGTGCCAGCAGCCTGCGACAGGGACTAGCGGGAGTCATTCAGTACTTC. Encoded protein: CASSLRQGLAGVIQYF.